This T cell receptor beta chain was documented in a study of cytomegalovirus exposure and HLA in healthy donors. TCRdb's table, derived via immunoSEQ multiplex PCR, lists solely in-frame clones and lacks some. Counted here are about 65,000 clones, around 95% occurring once; the ten biggest clones make up about 4.1%. The clonotype was recovered from a young man in good health and CMV-seropositive. The sequencing sample was made of PBMCs.

The DNA of the CDR3 is TGTGCCAGCAGTGAGGGGACAGGGGATGGCTACACCTTC. Translating gives CASSEGTGDGYTF. The chain is built from TRBV6-4 and TRBJ1-2; 10 bases align to TRBD1. V dropped 3 bases and J dropped 6; count of bases not matched to a gene: 1. Germline V gene data show CDR1 as MRHNA and CDR2 as SNTAGT. The CDR3 sequence is 13 residues long.